This record looks at one T cell receptor beta chain sequence and its context. This sample is part of a study of cytomegalovirus exposure and HLA in healthy donors. 60 Vbeta and 13 Jbeta primers were used in PCR. TCRdb's copy holds only in-frame clones and misses some; the assay was immunoSEQ multiplex PCR. The profile shows under 130,000 clones, roughly 71% of them singletons. In germline, CDR1 is SGHTS, CDR2 YDEGEE. Trimming pared 0 bases from V and 1 base from J, leaving 10 bases between. The CDR3 runs to 15 residues. The rearrangement joins TRBV5-8 to TRBJ1-2; no clear D gene. The receptor was isolated from a middle-aged man in good health and CMV-seropositive. The sequenced sample consisted of PBMCs. The CDR3 DNA sequence: TGTGCCAGCAGCTTGGTGGAGGGTTATAACTATGGCTACACCTTC. This translates into CASSLVEGYNYGYTF.